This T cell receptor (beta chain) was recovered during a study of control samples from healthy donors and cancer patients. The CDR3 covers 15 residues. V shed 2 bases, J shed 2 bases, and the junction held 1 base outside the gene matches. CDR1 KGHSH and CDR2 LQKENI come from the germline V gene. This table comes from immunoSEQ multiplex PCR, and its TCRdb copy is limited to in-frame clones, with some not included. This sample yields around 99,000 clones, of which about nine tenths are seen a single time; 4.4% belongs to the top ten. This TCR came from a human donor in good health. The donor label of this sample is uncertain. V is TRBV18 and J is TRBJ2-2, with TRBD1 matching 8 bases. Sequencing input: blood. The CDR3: CASSPGTGNTGELFF. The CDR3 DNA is TGTGCCAGCTCACCAGGGACAGGAAACACCGGGGAGCTGTTTTTT. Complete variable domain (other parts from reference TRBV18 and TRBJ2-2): NAGVMQNPRHLVRRRGQEARLRCSPMKGHSHVYWYRQLPEEGLKFMVYLQKENIIDESGMPKERFSAEFPKEGPSILRIQQVVRGDSAAYFCASSPGTGNTGELFFGEGSRLTVL.